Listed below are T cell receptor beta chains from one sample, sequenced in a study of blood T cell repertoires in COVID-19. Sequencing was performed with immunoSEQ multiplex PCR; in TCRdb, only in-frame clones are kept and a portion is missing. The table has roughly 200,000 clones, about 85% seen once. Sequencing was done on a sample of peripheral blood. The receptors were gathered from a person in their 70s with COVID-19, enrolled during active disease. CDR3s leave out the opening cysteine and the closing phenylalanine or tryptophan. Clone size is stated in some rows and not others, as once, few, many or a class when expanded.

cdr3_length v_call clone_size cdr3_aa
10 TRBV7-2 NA ASSLKHTEAF
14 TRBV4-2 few ASSQDPAGGSRPQH
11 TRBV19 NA ASGLAVYNEQF
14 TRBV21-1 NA ASSKEKGDRIGPQH
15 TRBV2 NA ASRALTGGVSTGELF
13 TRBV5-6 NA ASSFGQGDMSGYT
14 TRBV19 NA ASSIGGRLSSYEQY
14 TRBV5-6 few ASSVGDLHGNQPQH
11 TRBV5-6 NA ASSLTGVATIY
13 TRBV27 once ASSQTRGYADTQY
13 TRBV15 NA ATSKGLALLAEQF
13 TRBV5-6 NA ASSLYRGYDNEQF
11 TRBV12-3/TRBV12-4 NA ASSVGGGYEQY
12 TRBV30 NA ASTLQGTAYEQY
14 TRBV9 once ASSARQGPRTDTQY
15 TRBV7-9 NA ASSASLPTGGGEKLF